Here is one T cell receptor (beta chain) with its context. One Seattle source followed patients from active infection through their disease course. These data come from a study of blood T cell repertoires in COVID-19. Looking at the study overall: Italy, Spain and the United States were the sources of the convalescent and acute COVID-19 samples. PBMCs, B-cell-depleted T cells, or T cells were the source of the cDNA or gDNA that made up the material.

CDR3 length equals 16 residues. Germline-derived CDR1 and CDR2 are LNHDA and SQIVND (reference sequence). The J segment lost 1 base and the V segment lost 6 bases, leaving 8 bases of the junction unmatched. Study processing details: For nucleated cells, counts were estimated from reference gene primer amplification. TCRdb's table, derived via immunoSEQ multiplex PCR, lists solely in-frame clones and lacks some. The DNA gave D and trimming, while V, J and clone size come from that table. The sample has over 70,000 clones, around 84% seen once. This clonotype was obtained from a man aged 55-75 years with COVID-19, enrolled during active disease. Sequences were obtained from peripheral blood. The rearrangement uses TRBV19 and TRBJ1-3; 8 positions agree with TRBD1. The CDR3 region is CASRARQGMSGNTIYF. DNA of the CDR3: TGTGCCAGTAGGGCCCGACAGGGGATGTCTGGAAACACCATATATTTT.